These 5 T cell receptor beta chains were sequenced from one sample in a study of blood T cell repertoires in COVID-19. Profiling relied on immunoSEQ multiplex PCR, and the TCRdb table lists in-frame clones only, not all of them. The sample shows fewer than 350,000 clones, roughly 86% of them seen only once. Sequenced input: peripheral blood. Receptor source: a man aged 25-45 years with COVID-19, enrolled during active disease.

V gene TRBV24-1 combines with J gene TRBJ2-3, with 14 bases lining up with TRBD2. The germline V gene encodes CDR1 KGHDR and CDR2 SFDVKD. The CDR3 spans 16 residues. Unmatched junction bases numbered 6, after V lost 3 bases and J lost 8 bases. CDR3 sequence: CATSDPGLAGVGTQYF. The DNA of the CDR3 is TGTGCCACCAGTGATCCGGGACTAGCGGGAGTAGGTACGCAGTATTTT.

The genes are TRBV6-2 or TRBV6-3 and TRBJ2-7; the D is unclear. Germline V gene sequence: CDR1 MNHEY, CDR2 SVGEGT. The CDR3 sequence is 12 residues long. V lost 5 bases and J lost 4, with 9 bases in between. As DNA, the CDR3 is TGTGCCAGCAGTACGGAGCTTTACGAGCAGTACTTC. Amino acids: CASSTELYEQYF.

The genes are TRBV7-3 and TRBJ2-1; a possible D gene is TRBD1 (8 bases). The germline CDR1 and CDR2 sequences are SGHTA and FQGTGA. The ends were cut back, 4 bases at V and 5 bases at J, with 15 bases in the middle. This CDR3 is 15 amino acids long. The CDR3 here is CASSYRTGRDNEQFF. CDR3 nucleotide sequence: TGTGCCAGCAGCTATCGGACAGGGAGGGACAATGAGCAGTTCTTC.

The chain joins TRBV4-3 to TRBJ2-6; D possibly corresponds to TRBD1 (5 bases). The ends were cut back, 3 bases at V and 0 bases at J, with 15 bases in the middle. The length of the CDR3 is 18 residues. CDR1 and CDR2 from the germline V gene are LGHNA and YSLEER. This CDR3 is CASSQSQGGSSGANVLTF. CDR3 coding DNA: TGCGCCAGCAGCCAGTCTCAGGGTGGGTCCTCTGGGGCCAACGTCCTGACTTTC.

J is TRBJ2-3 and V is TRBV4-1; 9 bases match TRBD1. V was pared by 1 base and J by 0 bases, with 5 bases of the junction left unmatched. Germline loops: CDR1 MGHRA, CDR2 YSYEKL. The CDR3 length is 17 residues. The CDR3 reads CASSQGPTGGSTDTQYF. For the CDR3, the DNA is TGCGCCAGCAGCCAAGGACCGACAGGGGGTAGCACAGATACGCAGTATTTT.